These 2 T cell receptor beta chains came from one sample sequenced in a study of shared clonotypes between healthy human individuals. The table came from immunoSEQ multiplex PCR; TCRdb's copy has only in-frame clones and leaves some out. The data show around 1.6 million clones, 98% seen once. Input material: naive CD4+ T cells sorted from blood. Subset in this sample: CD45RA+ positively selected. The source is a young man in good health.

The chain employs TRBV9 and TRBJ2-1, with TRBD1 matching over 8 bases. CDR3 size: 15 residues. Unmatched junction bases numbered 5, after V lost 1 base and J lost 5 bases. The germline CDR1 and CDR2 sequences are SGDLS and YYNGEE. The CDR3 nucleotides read TGTGCCAGCAGCGTACAGGGGGCGTCGGACAATGAGCAGTTCTTC. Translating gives CASSVQGASDNEQFF.

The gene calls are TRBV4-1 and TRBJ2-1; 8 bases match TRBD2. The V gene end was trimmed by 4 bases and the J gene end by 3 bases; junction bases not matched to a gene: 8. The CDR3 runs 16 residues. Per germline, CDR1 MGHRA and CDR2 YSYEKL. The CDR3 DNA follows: TGCGCCAGCAGCCCGGGATTAGCGGGAATCTACAATGAGCAGTTCTTC. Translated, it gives CASSPGLAGIYNEQFF.